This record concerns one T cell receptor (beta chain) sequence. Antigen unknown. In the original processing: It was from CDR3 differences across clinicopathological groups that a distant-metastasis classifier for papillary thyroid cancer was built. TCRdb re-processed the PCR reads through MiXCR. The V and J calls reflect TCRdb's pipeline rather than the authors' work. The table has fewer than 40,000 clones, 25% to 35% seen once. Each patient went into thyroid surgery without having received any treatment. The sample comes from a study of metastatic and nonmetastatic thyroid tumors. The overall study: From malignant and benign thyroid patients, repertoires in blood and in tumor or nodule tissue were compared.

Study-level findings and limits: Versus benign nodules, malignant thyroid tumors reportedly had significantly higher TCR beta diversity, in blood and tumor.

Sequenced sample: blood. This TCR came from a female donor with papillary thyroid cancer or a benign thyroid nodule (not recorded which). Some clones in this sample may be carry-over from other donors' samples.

The CDR3 loop reads CSARDPGGIQPQHF. The CDR3 bases are TGCAGTGCTAGAGATCCGGGAGGGATTCAGCCCCAGCATTTT. The V gene is TRBV20-1, the J gene TRBJ1-5, with no clear D. Trimming shortened V by 0 bases and J by 6 bases, and 12 bases separated the two germline ends. CDR1 and CDR2 (germline): DFQATT, SNEGSKA (reference sequence). The length of the CDR3 is 14 residues.